What follows are 20 T cell receptor beta chains derived from one specimen sequenced in a study of shared clonotypes between healthy human individuals. Only CD45RO-negative cells positively selected for CCR7 counted as naive CD8 cells, so terminally differentiated effector memory CD45RA+ cells were excluded. Repertoires were generated with immunoSEQ multiplex PCR, while TCRdb's copy carries only in-frame clones and drops some. The table has nearly 2 million clones, approximately 94% seen once. The sequenced material came from naive CD8+ T cells sorted from blood. These receptors were taken from a man younger than 35 in good health.

This chain connects TRBV7-9 to TRBJ1-1; no clear D gene. This CDR3 has 13 residues. Germline lookup yields CDR1 SEHNR and CDR2 FQNEAQ (reference sequence). Trimming left V 11 bases short and J 3 bases short, with 16 bases between. This CDR3 reads CAFSGPVDTEAFF. The CDR3 bases are TGTGCCTTCTCGGGCCCCGTGGACACTGAAGCTTTCTTT.

The V gene is TRBV5-1, the J gene TRBJ1-2; D is ambiguous. The V end was cut by 0 bases, the J end by 4 bases, with 19 bases between. The germline V gene has CDR1 SGHRS and CDR2 YFSETQ. The CDR3 consists of 17 residues. CDR3 DNA sequence: TGCGCCAGCAGCTTGGCCCTTGCGGCAGATAATATCTATGGCTACACCTTC. This encodes CASSLALAADNIYGYTF.

This chain connects TRBV5-6 to TRBJ1-4; D is unresolved. CDR1 is SGHDT and CDR2 is YYEEEE in the germline V gene. Trimming left V 0 bases short and J 7 bases short, with 10 bases between. There are 14 residues in the CDR3. CDR3: CASSLAGIGEKLFF. CDR3 sequence (DNA): TGTGCCAGCAGCTTGGCTGGGATAGGTGAAAAACTGTTTTTT.

This clone was counted a single time. This chain uses TRBV27 with TRBJ2-1, with a possible D match to TRBD2 (5 bases). Between the trimmed V and J ends, which lost 6 bases and 6 bases, there was a span of 12 bases. Germline CDR1 is MNHEY and CDR2 is SMNVEV (reference sequence). This CDR3 is built from 13 residues. CDR3 sequence reads: CASRELEFNEQFF. The CDR3 nucleotides are TGTGCCAGCAGGGAACTAGAGTTCAATGAGCAGTTCTTC.

The gene calls are TRBV19 and TRBJ1-4, with D maybe TRBD1 (5 bases). The CDR3 loop spans 15 amino acids. Germline V gives CDR1 LNHDA, CDR2 SQIVND (reference sequence). V lost 4 bases, J lost 2 bases, and 11 bases lay in between. The chain's CDR3 is CASSTTGLTNEKLFF. The CDR3 DNA is TGTGCCAGTAGTACCACAGGACTTACTAATGAAAAACTGTTTTTT.

This rearrangement joins TRBV28 to TRBJ1-2, with D possibly matching TRBD1 (5 bases). Trimming stripped 2 bases from V and 4 bases from J, with 11 bases between. Germline V gene lookup returns CDR1 MDHEN and CDR2 SYDVKM. The CDR3 length is 14 residues. The CDR3 DNA reads TGTGCCAGCAGTTTAGGGTCAGGGTTCTATGGCTACACCTTC. Protein sequence: CASSLGSGFYGYTF.

The J gene is TRBJ1-6, the V gene TRBV7-9, with 7 bases lining up with TRBD1. This CDR3 is 15 amino acids long. Germline CDR1 is SEHNR and CDR2 is FQNEAQ (reference sequence). V lost 2 bases to trimming and J lost 7 bases; unmatched junction nucleotides: 5. CDR3 residues: CASSLRTGPNSPLHF. CDR3 sequence (DNA): TGTGCCAGCAGCTTAAGGACAGGACCCAATTCACCCCTCCACTTT.

The chain combines TRBV27 with TRBJ2-7; 12 bases are a match to TRBD2. V trimming: 6 bases; J trimming: 7 bases; junction bases outside the gene matches: 10. CDR1 and CDR2 from the germline V gene are MNHEY and SMNVEV (reference sequence). The length of the CDR3 is 15 residues. DNA of the CDR3: TGTGCCAGCAGCGAGACTAGCGGGAGCGTAGATGAGCAGTACTTC. It codes for CASSETSGSVDEQYF.

V and J are TRBV5-1 and TRBJ2-1; D may correspond to TRBD1 or TRBD2 (5 bases each). The length of the CDR3 is 16 residues. Per the germline V gene, CDR1 is SGHRS and CDR2 is YFSETQ. Trimming cost V 4 bases and J 8 bases, with 22 bases left between them. CDR3 loop: CASSGALGGGLDEQFF. CDR3 DNA sequence: TGCGCCAGCAGCGGGGCACTAGGAGGCGGTTTGGATGAGCAGTTCTTC.

This clone was recorded once. This chain uses TRBV7-2 with TRBJ1-4, with 8 bases aligning to TRBD1. This CDR3 comprises 13 residues. Germline V gene sequence: CDR1 SGHTA, CDR2 FQGNSA. V shed 4 bases, J shed 8 bases, and the junction held 3 bases outside the gene matches. CDR3 nucleotides: TGTGCCAGCAGCTACGACAGGGGCGAAAAACTGTTTTTT. It translates to CASSYDRGEKLFF.

The chain has TRBV13 and TRBJ2-5; 7 bases map to TRBD2. From germline, CDR1 is PRHDT and CDR2 FYEKMQ (reference sequence). J gave up 4 bases and V 3 bases, and 2 bases lay outside the gene matches. The CDR3 has 13 residues. CDR3 residues: CASSLAGAETQYF. CDR3 DNA sequence: TGTGCCAGCAGCTTGGCGGGAGCAGAGACCCAGTACTTC.

The CDR3 nucleotides read TGTGCCAGCAGCAGGTATACCACAGATACGCAGTATTTT. It specifies CASSRYTTDTQYF. The V and J genes are TRBV27 and TRBJ2-3; no clear D. The CDR3 covers 13 residues. The germline CDR1 and CDR2 sequences are MNHEY and SMNVEV (reference sequence). Trimming removed 6 bases from V and 2 bases from J, with 9 bases in between.

V and J are TRBV7-9 and TRBJ2-7, with D maybe TRBD1 (6 bases). The CDR3 contains 12 residues. Germline V gene sequence: CDR1 SEHNR, CDR2 FQNEAQ (reference sequence). V was trimmed by 8 bases and J by 4 bases, leaving 12 bases between them. The CDR3 DNA is TGTGCCAGCGGTCTGCAGGGGTACGAGCAGTACTTC. Its translation: CASGLQGYEQYF.

The V gene is TRBV4-1, the J gene TRBJ2-7; TRBD2 is a possible D gene (5 bases). CDR1 is MGHRA and CDR2 is YSYEKL in the germline V gene. The CDR3 sequence is 15 residues long. V lost 4 bases to trimming and J lost 3 bases, with 16 bases between them. CDR3 bases: TGCGCCAGCAGCCTCTCGACAAGCGGCCTCTACGAGCAGTACTTC. Translating gives CASSLSTSGLYEQYF.

This rearrangement joins TRBV7-9 to TRBJ1-1; TRBD1 is a possible D gene (6 bases). The CDR3 sequence is 14 residues long. The V and J ends lost 3 bases and 5 bases respectively, with 13 bases between them. The germline gives CDR1 SEHNR, CDR2 FQNEAQ (reference sequence). The CDR3 region is CASSFVTGNTEAFF. CDR3 sequence (DNA): TGTGCCAGCAGCTTCGTCACAGGGAATACTGAAGCTTTCTTT.

The chain has TRBV28 and TRBJ2-7; D perhaps matches TRBD2 (5 bases). Germline V gene data show CDR1 as MDHEN and CDR2 as SYDVKM. V gave up 8 bases and J gave up 2 bases, with 13 bases separating them. The CDR3 has 13 residues. The CDR3 region has the DNA TGTGCCAGCGTTCGGCACGGGACCTACGAGCAGTACTTC. Translation: CASVRHGTYEQYF. Full variable domain (missing parts from reference TRBV28 and TRBJ2-7): DVKVTQSSRYLVKRTGEKVFLECVQDMDHENMFWYRQDPGLGLRLIYFSYDVKMKEKGDIPEGYSVSREKKERFSLILESASTNQTSMYLCASVRHGTYEQYFGPGTRLTVT.

The genes are TRBV27 and TRBJ2-1, with 9 positions matching TRBD1. Germline loops: CDR1 MNHEY, CDR2 SMNVEV (reference sequence). With 4 bases clipped from V and 5 bases from J, the junction kept 6 bases outside the gene matches. CDR3 length equals 15 residues. The chain's CDR3 is CASSWVGTGNNEQFF. CDR3 nucleotide sequence: TGTGCCAGCAGTTGGGTAGGGACAGGGAACAATGAGCAGTTCTTC.

This chain uses TRBV27 with TRBJ2-3; the D is unclear. V lost 2 bases, J lost 2 bases, and 8 bases lay in between. Looked up from germline, CDR1 is MNHEY and CDR2 is SMNVEV (reference sequence). This CDR3 comprises 14 residues. The CDR3 region has the DNA TGTGCCAGCAGTTTAAACCCGAACACAGATACGCAGTATTTT. It yields the protein CASSLNPNTDTQYF.

The V and J genes are TRBV27 and TRBJ1-4; the D gene is possibly TRBD1 (6 bases). V dropped 8 bases and J dropped 3 bases, with 13 bases sitting between them. Germline loops: CDR1 MNHEY, CDR2 SMNVEV (reference sequence). CDR3 length: 14 residues. The CDR3 loop is CASGPDSSNEKLFF. DNA for the CDR3: TGTGCCAGCGGACCGGACAGTTCTAATGAAAAACTGTTTTTT.

The gene calls are TRBV6-5 and TRBJ2-7, with TRBD2 matching 9 bases. Germline loops: CDR1 MNHEY, CDR2 SVGAGI. This CDR3 has 14 amino acids. V lost 2 bases, J lost 5 bases, and 4 bases stayed unmatched. Here the CDR3 DNA reads TGTGCCAGCAGTTACGAGCCTAGCGGGAACGAGCAGTACTTC. Encoded protein: CASSYEPSGNEQYF.